These 18 T cell receptor beta chains originate from one sample sequenced in a study of CD8 T cells in Susac syndrome (dated by TCRdb to between 2018 and 2021). Library prep was done by the immunoSEQ multiplex PCR assay. RNA was extracted using the RNeasy kit, and roughly 0.45 to 1 ug of the RNA was reverse transcribed with random hexamers. TCRdb reanalyzed the raw reads on its own, using fastp at Q25 for trimming and MiXCR for clone calling, and kept in-frame beta chains. Rows with a matching CDR3 protein are joined into one entry that keeps the most common DNA and genes. For this sample there are 300,000 to 350,000 distinct CDR3 sequences; 92% appear just once. The leading ten clones occupy around 0.07% of the sample. The sequencing sample was made of CD4+ T cells from PBMCs. The receptors derive from a human donor with multiple sclerosis.

The V call is TRBV7-9, the J call TRBJ1-2, with TRBD1 as a possible D gene (6 bases). Per the germline V gene, CDR1 is SEHNR and CDR2 is FQNEAQ (reference sequence). Trimming cost V 5 bases and J 4 bases, with 8 bases left between them. This CDR3 has 12 amino acids. CDR3 coding DNA: TGTGCCAGCAGCATGGACAGCTATGGCTACACCTTC. This gives the protein CASSMDSYGYTF.

The rearrangement links TRBV20-1 to TRBJ2-3, with 8 bases identical to TRBD2. Germline CDR1 DFQATT, CDR2 SNEGSKA (reference sequence). This CDR3 is built from 15 residues. V lost 5 bases to trimming and J lost 4 bases; unmatched junction nucleotides: 11. DNA for the CDR3: TGCAGTGCTCAAGGACTAGCCGCCTCTGCAGATACGCAGTATTTT. It specifies CSAQGLAASADTQYF.

This chain uses TRBV5-4 with TRBJ2-3; 15 bases align to TRBD2. J lost 4 bases, V lost 4 bases, and 4 bases had no gene match. Germline assignment: CDR1 SGHNT and CDR2 YYREEE (reference sequence). CDR3 size: 16 residues. DNA for the CDR3: TGTGCCAGCAGCCTTGGACTAGCGGGAGGGCCAGATACGCAGTATTTT. Translating it yields CASSLGLAGGPDTQYF.

The chain recombines TRBV11-2 with TRBJ1-2; D is unclear. This CDR3 comprises 14 residues. V lost 7 bases to trimming and J lost 5 bases, with 17 bases between them. In germline, CDR1 is SGHAT, CDR2 FQNNGV. The CDR3 spells CASNSLKGKYGYTF. CDR3 nucleotide sequence: TGTGCCAGCAATTCCTTGAAGGGTAAATATGGCTACACCTTC.

The chain employs TRBV3-1 and TRBJ2-1; 7 bases are a match to TRBD2. Germline V gives CDR1 LGHDT, CDR2 YNNKEL (reference sequence). The CDR3 contains 15 residues. The trim removed 5 bases at V and 4 bases at J, leaving 8 bases unmatched. CDR3 loop: CASSSLAEVYNEQFF. DNA for the CDR3: TGTGCCAGCAGCTCCCTAGCGGAGGTTTACAATGAGCAGTTCTTC.

In DNA, the CDR3 is TGTGCCAGCAGTGTAAGAGCCTCCTACGAGCAGTACTTC. Residues: CASSVRASYEQYF. V usage is TRBV12-3 or TRBV12-4 and J usage is TRBJ2-7; no firm D call. The length of the CDR3 is 13 residues. V was clipped by 5 bases and J by 0 bases, with 8 bases between them.

V usage is TRBV20-1 and J usage is TRBJ1-1, with D possibly TRBD1 on 5 matching bases. Looked up from germline, CDR1 is DFQATT and CDR2 is SNEGSKA (reference sequence). Trimming stripped 4 bases from V and 3 bases from J, with 18 bases between. The CDR3 is 15 residues long. CDR3 bases: TGCAGTGCTAACCGGTTAAGGGGACGGGACACTGAAGCTTTCTTT. Its protein product is CSANRLRGRDTEAFF.

The table lists this clonotype with a count of one. The V call is TRBV10-3, the J call TRBJ2-1, with unresolved D. With 8 bases removed from V and 5 bases from J, the gap between germline ends came to 16 bases. Looked up from germline, CDR1 is ENHRY and CDR2 is SYGVKD. The CDR3 is 14 residues long. CDR3 in DNA: TGTGCCATCTCCCCTAAGGCCAGGAACAATGAGCAGTTCTTC. Amino acid sequence: CAISPKARNNEQFF.

The rearrangement joins TRBV25-1 to TRBJ1-2, with 8 bases aligning to TRBD1. Losses at the gene ends were 5 bases for V and 7 bases for J; bases not matched to a gene: 12. Germline V gene lookup returns CDR1 MGHDK and CDR2 SYGVNS. The CDR3 is 15 residues long. The CDR3 sequence is CASSPRTGTVSGYTF. The CDR3 region has the DNA TGTGCCAGCAGTCCTAGGACAGGGACTGTCTCTGGCTACACCTTC.

This chain uses TRBV18 with TRBJ2-1, with TRBD2 matching over 10 bases. This CDR3 comprises 18 residues. With 3 bases clipped from V and 1 base from J, the junction kept 9 bases outside the gene matches. Looked up from germline, CDR1 is KGHSH and CDR2 is LQKENI. As DNA, the CDR3 is TGTGCCAGCTCACCGGGGACTAGCGTGAGTCTTTCCTACAATGAGCAGTTCTTC. Translated, it gives CASSPGTSVSLSYNEQFF.

This clonotype was recorded only once. V usage is TRBV12-3 or TRBV12-4 and J usage is TRBJ1-6; D is possibly TRBD1 (6 bases). Trimming cost V 7 bases and J 3 bases, with 13 bases left between them. The CDR3 contains 15 residues. This chain's CDR3 is CASTPVGGYNSPLHF. The DNA for the CDR3 is TGTGCCAGCACCCCGGTAGGGGGCTATAATTCACCCCTCCACTTT.

V and J are TRBV5-4 and TRBJ2-3, with 9 bases fitting TRBD2. Unmatched junction bases numbered 12, after V lost 7 bases and J lost 6 bases. Per germline, CDR1 SGHNT and CDR2 YYREEE (reference sequence). This CDR3 is built from 15 residues. CDR3 bases: TGTGCCAGCGGGCGGGGGGGGCGAAATTTGGATACGCAGTATTTT. Its translation is CASGRGGRNLDTQYF.

V gene TRBV6-2 or TRBV6-3 combines with J gene TRBJ2-5; perhaps TRBD1 as D (5 bases). The germline gives CDR1 MNHEY, CDR2 SVGEGT. V gave up 0 bases and J gave up 7 bases, with 15 bases separating them. This CDR3 region has 15 residues. The CDR3 sequence: CASSYSRQARGTQYF. CDR3 coding DNA: TGTGCCAGCAGTTACTCTCGGCAGGCAAGGGGGACCCAGTACTTC.

The rearrangement uses TRBV20-1 and TRBJ1-4; maybe TRBD1 (5 bases). Germline-derived CDR1 and CDR2 are DFQATT and SNEGSKA (reference sequence). This CDR3 comprises 13 residues. Trimming pared 3 bases from V and 5 bases from J, leaving 10 bases between. CDR3 DNA sequence: TGCAGTGCTAGTAGGGGCTTCAATGAAAAACTGTTTTTT. Translation gives CSASRGFNEKLFF.

The chain joins TRBV5-1 to TRBJ2-7; D assignment may be TRBD1 or TRBD2 (5 bases each). In germline, CDR1 is SGHRS, CDR2 YFSETQ. The CDR3 is 15 residues long. V lost 4 bases and J 0 bases, leaving 14 bases between the germline ends. The CDR3 DNA reads TGCGCCAGCAGCATCGGGACCCCTGTCTCCTACGAGCAGTACTTC. Amino acids: CASSIGTPVSYEQYF.

The chain employs TRBV5-4 and TRBJ2-5, with 8 bases identical to TRBD1. The CDR3 is 15 amino acids. Germline-derived CDR1 and CDR2 are SGHNT and YYREEE (reference sequence). V was clipped by 4 bases and J by 1 base; unmatched bases: 6. The DNA of the CDR3 is TGTGCCAGCAGCCGGCCCCAGGGGGCCCAAGAGACCCAGTACTTC. It yields the protein CASSRPQGAQETQYF.

CDR3 DNA sequence: TGTGCCAGCAGCTTAGGAGGAGGGGTACAGAAAAACATTCAGTACTTC. Its translation is CASSLGGGVQKNIQYF. The chain couples TRBV7-3 to TRBJ2-4; possibly TRBD2 for D (6 bases). The CDR3 sequence is 16 residues long. Trimming removed 2 bases at V and 4 bases at J, with 15 bases between. From germline, CDR1 is SGHTA and CDR2 FQGTGA.

The rearrangement joins TRBV10-3 to TRBJ1-5, with D possibly being TRBD1 (6 bases). Germline-derived CDR1 and CDR2 are ENHRY and SYGVKD. V lost 6 bases to trimming and J lost 0 bases, with 9 bases between them. The CDR3 has 14 residues. The CDR3 region is CAISKGDSNQPQHF. CDR3 coding DNA: TGTGCCATCAGCAAGGGGGATAGCAATCAGCCCCAGCATTTT.